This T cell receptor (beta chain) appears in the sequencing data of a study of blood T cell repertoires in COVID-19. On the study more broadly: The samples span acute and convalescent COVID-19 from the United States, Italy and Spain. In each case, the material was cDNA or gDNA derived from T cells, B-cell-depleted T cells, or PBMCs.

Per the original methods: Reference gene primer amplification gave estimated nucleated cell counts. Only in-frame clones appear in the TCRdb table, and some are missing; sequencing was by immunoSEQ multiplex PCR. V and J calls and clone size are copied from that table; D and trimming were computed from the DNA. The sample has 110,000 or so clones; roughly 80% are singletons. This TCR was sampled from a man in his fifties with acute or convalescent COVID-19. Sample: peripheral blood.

CDR3 bases: TGTGCCAGCAGCTTATGGAGGGGGGGACGGACCTACGAGCAGTACTTC. Translating gives CASSLWRGGRTYEQYF. This rearrangement joins TRBV7-9 to TRBJ2-7, with TRBD2 as a possible D gene (7 bases). V was shortened by 2 bases and J by 2 bases, with 16 bases between the two germline ends. The CDR3 runs 16 residues. CDR1 SEHNR and CDR2 FQNEAQ come from the germline V gene (reference sequence).